The 11 T cell receptor beta chains below all came from one sample that was sequenced in a study of blood T cells in healthy people across ages. The use of a sample-barcoded 5' primer and a J-beta primer mix characterized a second PCR of 7 to 11 cycles. TCRdb re-derived calls from the 5' RACE reads in MiXCR, one entry per CDR3 protein. Counted here are 1.5 million to 2 million distinct CDR3 sequences, 28% occurring once; the ten biggest clones make up over 7%. The specimen was blood. These receptors originate from a woman aged 25 to 39 in good health.

The chain links TRBV5-1 to TRBJ2-1; perhaps TRBD1 as D (6 bases). CDR1 SGHRS and CDR2 YFSETQ come from the germline V gene. Trimming left V 6 bases short and J 4 bases short, with 14 bases between. CDR3 length equals 14 residues. The CDR3 nucleotides are TGCGCCAGCACAACAGGGAATCTATACAATGAGCAGTTCTTC. It codes for CASTTGNLYNEQFF.

Here the CDR3 DNA reads TGCGCCAGCAGCTACCTGGGTAGCGGGGGAGAAGAGACCCAGTACTTC. Its protein product is CASSYLGSGGEETQYF. V gene TRBV5-1 combines with J gene TRBJ2-5, with 9 bases identical to TRBD2. Germline V gene data show CDR1 as SGHRS and CDR2 as YFSETQ. V lost 3 bases, J lost 3 bases, and 9 bases stayed unmatched. CDR3 length: 16 amino acids. Variable domain in full (rest from reference TRBV5-1 and TRBJ2-5): KAGVTQTPRYLIKTRGQQVTLSCSPISGHRSVSWYQQTPGQGLQFLFEYFSETQRNKGNFPGRFSGRQFSNSRSEMNVSTLELGDSALYLCASSYLGSGGEETQYFGPGTRLLVL.

The chain combines TRBV2 with TRBJ2-2; 7 bases are a match to TRBD1. CDR1 and CDR2 (germline): SNHLY, FYNNEI. J gave up 0 bases and V 7 bases, and 2 bases lay outside the gene matches. This CDR3 has 14 residues. The DNA of the CDR3 is TGTGCCAGCACCGGGACAGCGAACACCGGGGAGCTGTTTTTT. Residues: CASTGTANTGELFF.

V usage is TRBV7-9 and J usage is TRBJ2-3, with a possible D match to TRBD2 (6 bases). Trimming took 2 bases from V and 5 from J, leaving 23 bases between them. Germline values: CDR1 SEHNR, CDR2 FQNEAQ (reference sequence). The CDR3 spans 18 residues. CDR3 residues: CASSLPPGRVSGVDTQYF. CDR3 sequence (DNA): TGTGCCAGCAGCTTACCACCCGGACGTGTTAGCGGAGTAGATACGCAGTATTTT.

This clonotype showed up just a few times. The V and J genes are TRBV20-1 and TRBJ2-3, with 8 bases matching TRBD1. The V gene end was trimmed by 0 bases and the J gene end by 6 bases; junction bases not matched to a gene: 5. Germline CDR1 and CDR2: DFQATT and SNEGSKA (reference sequence). This CDR3 is 14 amino acids long. CDR3 sequence reads: CSARDGTGADTQYF. The CDR3 coding sequence is TGCAGTGCTAGAGATGGGACAGGAGCCGATACGCAGTATTTT.

This clonotype was recorded many times. This chain uses TRBV5-1 with TRBJ2-7, with 12 bases fitting TRBD1. The CDR3 sequence is 14 residues long. Losses at the gene ends were 6 bases for V and 5 bases for J; bases not matched to a gene: 6. Germline-derived CDR1 and CDR2 are SGHRS and YFSETQ. DNA for the CDR3: TGCGCCAGCAATTCCGGGACAGGGGGCCACGAGCAGTACTTC. This translates into CASNSGTGGHEQYF.

This chain joins TRBV20-1 and TRBJ1-2; no reliable D call. The CDR3 loop spans 13 amino acids. CDR1 DFQATT and CDR2 SNEGSKA come from the germline V gene (reference sequence). V lost 0 bases, J lost 4 bases, and 9 bases lay in between. The CDR3 sequence is CSAREFASYGYTF. DNA of the CDR3: TGCAGTGCTAGAGAGTTCGCCAGCTATGGCTACACCTTC.

This clonotype has just a few counts. J is TRBJ2-2 and V is TRBV6-5; 7 bases match TRBD1. The V segment lost 9 bases and the J segment 0 bases; nucleotides outside the gene matches: 10. CDR3 length: 16 amino acids. Germline V gives CDR1 MNHEY, CDR2 SVGAGI. The CDR3 bases are TGTGCCAGTAAGGACAGGACGACTACGAACACCGGGGAGCTGTTTTTT. This translates into CASKDRTTTNTGELFF.

In its sample, this clonotype was seen once. The rearrangement uses TRBV29-1 and TRBJ2-1, with D perhaps TRBD2 (5 bases). The J call may be in error: the DNA end matches TRBJ2-7 better. This CDR3 is built from 17 residues. Germline-derived CDR1 and CDR2 are SQVTM and ANQGSEA. The CDR3 nucleotides are TGCAGCGTTGAAGGGAGGTTGGTGCGGAGCTCCTACAATGAGCAGTACTTC. Protein sequence: CSVEGRLVRSSYNEQYF.

Remarks on this clonotype: A much larger clone lies one base from this, so it may be a read error. This chain connects TRBV5-1 to TRBJ2-5, with D perhaps TRBD1 or TRBD2 (5 bases each). The DNA end is more similar to TRBJ2-7, so the J call may be wrong. CDR3 size: 16 residues. Germline V gene data show CDR1 as SGHRS and CDR2 as YFSETQ. CDR3 in DNA: TGCGCCAGCAGCTTGGGGTGGGGGAAGATGAGCTGCGAGCAGTACTTC. As protein: CASSLGWGKMSCEQYF.

This chain uses TRBV20-1 with TRBJ1-5; D gene ambiguous. Germline V CDR1 and CDR2: DFQATT, SNEGSKA (reference sequence). Trimming took off 2 bases at V and 1 base at J, with 12 bases between the two ends. This CDR3 comprises 15 residues. This CDR3 is CSARIGGPSNQPQHF. As DNA, the CDR3 is TGCAGTGCTAGAATCGGCGGACCGAGCAATCAGCCCCAGCATTTT.